Listed below are T cell receptor beta chains from one sample, sequenced in a study of blood T cells in healthy people across ages. TCRdb passed the 5' RACE reads through MiXCR, listing each CDR3 protein once. The sample contains around 650,000 distinct CDR3 sequences, about 43% of which appear only once. The sample was blood. All receptors come from a man of 80 years or more in good health. CDR3s include the opening cysteine and the closing phenylalanine or tryptophan. Fields, in order: J gene, clone size, D gene, V gene, CDR3 DNA, CDR3 protein. D genes are given only for firm matches. A clone size is listed for some rows: how often the clone was seen (once, few, many), or a class if it is expanded.

TRBJ2-1,many,NA,TRBV7-2,TGTGCCAGCAGCCCCCGCGGGGGACAAAAAAACAATGAGCAGTTCTTC,CASSPRGGQKNNEQFF
TRBJ2-7,NA,TRBD1,TRBV20-1,TGCAGTAGTCCCGGGACAGGGGCCGGCGAGCAGTACTTC,CSSPGTGAGEQYF
TRBJ2-7,NA,TRBD1,TRBV3-1,TGTGCCAGCACCTCGATGACAGGGATGGGGGAGCAGTACTTC,CASTSMTGMGEQYF
TRBJ1-2,NA,NA,TRBV4-2,TGTGCCAGCAGCCAAGAACGGGGCGGCTATGGCTACACCTTC,CASSQERGGYGYTF
TRBJ2-3,NA,TRBD1,TRBV7-8,TGTGCCAGCAGCTCCCGGGACAGGGATAGGACAGATACGCAGTATTTT,CASSSRDRDRTDTQYF
TRBJ2-7,NA,TRBD2,TRBV7-7,TGTGCTAGCAGCTGGGACATAAGCGGGAGCGAGCAGTACTTC,CASSWDISGSEQYF
TRBJ2-5,few,TRBD2,TRBV12-3/TRBV12-4,TGTGCCAGCAGCAGGGGTGATGCGGGAGGCCCCGGGACCCAGTACTTC,CASSRGDAGGPGTQYF
TRBJ2-2,NA,TRBD2,TRBV4-3,TGCGCCAGCAGCCGTAGCGGGAGGGCCGCCGGGGAGCTGTTTTTT,CASSRSGRAAGELFF
TRBJ1-2,NA,NA,TRBV19,TGTGCCAGTAGTACCAGTGGACGGGAACACAATGGCTACACCTTC,CASSTSGREHNGYTF
TRBJ2-5,few,TRBD1,TRBV5-1,TGCGCCAGCAGCGTTGGGACAGAACAAGAGACCCAGTACTTC,CASSVGTEQETQYF
TRBJ2-5,NA,NA,TRBV5-1,TGCGCCAGCAGCTTGGCTTTCAGGGAGTCGCAAGAGACCCAGTACTTC,CASSLAFRESQETQYF
TRBJ1-2,few,NA,TRBV6-6,TGTGCCAGCAGCCGAGGGGGTCCTAACTATGGCTACACCTTC,CASSRGGPNYGYTF
TRBJ1-1,NA,TRBD1,TRBV6-6,TGTGCCAGCAGGGATACGACAGGGGTCTTCACTGAAGCTTTCTTT,CASRDTTGVFTEAFF
TRBJ2-3,few,NA,TRBV29-1,TGCAGCGTTGGGCCAAGACGAGGCACAGATACGCAGTATTTT,CSVGPRRGTDTQYF
TRBJ2-7,few,TRBD1,TRBV6-5,TGTGCCAGCAGTTATGTCGGACAGGGGCTCGACAATGAGCAGTACTTC,CASSYVGQGLDNEQYF
TRBJ2-1,NA,TRBD1,TRBV6-6,TGTGCCAGCAGTTACTCGAGGACAGGGGATGCCAATGAGCAGTTCTTC,CASSYSRTGDANEQFF
TRBJ2-4,NA,TRBD1,TRBV15,TGTGCCACCAGCAGGGCAGGGGGAACCAAAAACATTCAGTACTTC,CATSRAGGTKNIQYF
TRBJ2-1,NA,TRBD2,TRBV4-1,TGCGCCAGCAGCCGATTACTAGCGGGAGGAGGACTAAATGAGCAGTTCTTC,CASSRLLAGGGLNEQFF
TRBJ2-1,NA,NA,TRBV27,TGTGCCAGCAGTTTACGGGGCATCAAGGGCAATGAGCAGTTCTTC,CASSLRGIKGNEQFF
TRBJ2-1,NA,NA,TRBV24-1,TGTGCCACCAGTGATCCGACAGTGAGCAATGAGCAGTTCTTC,CATSDPTVSNEQFF
TRBJ1-5,NA,NA,TRBV20-1,TGCAGTGCCGACAGCTCGAATCAGCCCCAGCATTTT,CSADSSNQPQHF
TRBJ2-7,few,NA,TRBV20-1,TGCAGTGCTAGAGTATCCCACTACGAGCAGTACTTC,CSARVSHYEQYF
TRBJ2-5,NA,TRBD2,TRBV27,TGTGCCAGCAGTTTATGGGCTAGCGGGGGGGTTAGTGAGACCCAGTACTTC,CASSLWASGGVSETQYF
TRBJ1-2,NA,NA,TRBV20-1,TGCAGTGCTTTGGCAGGGGCAATTAACTATGGCTACACCTTC,CSALAGAINYGYTF
TRBJ2-7,few,TRBD1,TRBV5-6,TGTGCCAGCAGCCGAGTTGGGACAGGGCATCTCGAGCAGTACTTC,CASSRVGTGHLEQYF
TRBJ1-6,few,NA,TRBV7-2,TGTGCCAGCAGCGAAGAGTCGGGTTTTTATAATTCACCCCTCCACTTT,CASSEESGFYNSPLHF
TRBJ1-4,NA,NA,TRBV25-1,TGTGCCAGCAGTGACCAGGGCTATACTAATGAAAAACTGTTTTTT,CASSDQGYTNEKLFF
TRBJ2-7,few,NA,TRBV15,TGTGCCACCAGCCTAGACCAGCGCTACGAGCAGTACTTC,CATSLDQRYEQYF